This entry is about one T cell receptor (beta chain). The data derive from a study of blood T cell repertoires in COVID-19. Study summary: Some COVID-19 samples were acute and others convalescent; all came from the United States, Italy and Spain. Sources were T cells, B-cell-depleted T cells, or PBMCs; the material itself was cDNA or gDNA.

The CDR3 sequence is 14 residues long. V gave up 7 bases and J gave up 5 bases, with 17 bases separating them. CDR1 and CDR2 (germline): SNHLY, FYNNEI. In the study's own analysis: Researchers report that nucleated cell counts were estimated from reference gene primer amplification. TCRdb's copy holds only in-frame clones and misses some; the assay was immunoSEQ multiplex PCR. That table supplies the V and J calls and clone size; D and trimming were determined from the DNA. The sample holds roughly 100,000 clones, roughly nine tenths seen once. The sequence came from a human donor with active COVID-19. The donor label of this sample is uncertain. Sample: peripheral blood. This chain uses TRBV2 with TRBJ2-5; TRBD2 is a possible D gene (7 bases). Here the CDR3 reads CASNGGGQEETQYF. The DNA of the CDR3 is TGTGCCAGCAATGGGGGGGGGCAGGAGGAGACCCAGTACTTC.